This TCR beta chain was obtained from a study of blood T cell repertoires in COVID-19. About the research overall: From T cells, B-cell-depleted T cells, or PBMCs came the material, which was cDNA or gDNA.

V was cut by 1 base and J by 1 base, with 4 bases left in between. This CDR3 is 13 amino acids long. Germline values: CDR1 LGHDT, CDR2 YNNKEL (reference sequence). Libraries were prepared by immunoSEQ multiplex PCR; TCRdb keeps only in-frame clonotypes and omits some of them. The table records a few hundred thousand clones, around 88% of them present only once. This clone was picked up one time. This same CDR3 is encoded by further DNA sequences in the sample. The rearrangement links TRBV3-1 (or the pseudogene TRBV3-2) to TRBJ1-1; D gene unclear. The sequence derives from a man aged 30-40 years with acute or convalescent COVID-19. Sequencing input: peripheral blood. In DNA form, the CDR3 reads TGTGCCAGCAGCCAAGGACAGAACACTGAAGCTTTCTTT. Protein product: CASSQGQNTEAFF.